One sample yielded the 10 T cell receptor beta chains listed below, sequenced in a study of control samples from healthy donors and cancer patients. Produced via immunoSEQ multiplex PCR; TCRdb's table is partial and in-frame only. The sample has around 94,000 clones, about nine tenths seen once; the top ten hold over 3%. Sequenced: blood. All receptors derive from a woman younger than 30 in good health.

V and J are TRBV27 and TRBJ2-7; 8 bases map to TRBD1. Germline V CDR1 and CDR2: MNHEY, SMNVEV (reference sequence). CDR3 length: 15 amino acids. Unmatched junction bases numbered 3, after V lost 0 bases and J lost 2 bases. The CDR3 coding sequence is TGTGCCAGCAGTTTATCCGGGACAGGACCCTACGAGCAGTACTTC. This translates into CASSLSGTGPYEQYF.

This clone has just one count. The V and J genes are TRBV6-1 and TRBJ1-5, with a tentative D call TRBD1 (5 bases). Per germline, CDR1 MNHNS and CDR2 SASEGT. V was trimmed by 2 bases and J by 7 bases, leaving 12 bases between them. The CDR3 length is 14 residues. CDR3 nucleotides: TGTGCCAGCAGTGAACGAGGGGCGAGCCAGCCCCAGCATTTT. It is translated as CASSERGASQPQHF.

This clone occurred once. The genes are TRBV5-1 and TRBJ1-2; no reliable D call. CDR1 is SGHRS and CDR2 is YFSETQ in the germline V gene. CDR3 length: 14 residues. V gave up 5 bases and J gave up 3 bases, with 14 bases separating them. The CDR3 DNA reads as TGCGCCAGCAGTCTAGCAGGTGATGACTATGGCTACACCTTC. Its protein is CASSLAGDDYGYTF.

This chain uses TRBV21-1 with TRBJ1-1; the table assigns TRBD1, which was not confirmed against the DNA. TRBV21-1 is termed a pseudogene. This CDR3 contains 14 residues. The CDR3 region has the DNA TGTGCCAGCAGCAAAGAGGTCAGGGGCACTGAAGCTTTCTTT. As protein: CASSKEVRGTEAFF.

This chain connects TRBV2 to TRBJ1-1; D possibly corresponds to TRBD1 (6 bases). The CDR3 runs 13 residues. In germline, CDR1 is SNHLY, CDR2 FYNNEI. V lost 10 bases, J lost 1 base, and 13 bases lay in between. The CDR3: CATQRQENTEAFF. The CDR3 nucleotides read TGTGCCACCCAAAGACAGGAGAACACTGAAGCTTTCTTT.

The V gene is TRBV5-1, the J gene TRBJ1-2; TRBD1 agrees at 8 bases. The CDR3 loop spans 14 amino acids. Germline V CDR1 and CDR2: SGHRS, YFSETQ. The V gene end was trimmed by 4 bases and the J gene end by 4 bases; junction bases not matched to a gene: 6. The CDR3 coding sequence is TGCGCCAGCAGCCTGTCAACAGGGGGCTATGGCTACACCTTC. This sequence encodes CASSLSTGGYGYTF.

The rearrangement links TRBV18 to TRBJ1-3; 8 bases line up with TRBD1. V dropped 2 bases and J dropped 2; count of bases not matched to a gene: 5. The CDR3 has 16 residues. CDR1 and CDR2 (germline): KGHSH, LQKENI. Here the CDR3 reads CASSPIRTGPGNTIYF. DNA for the CDR3: TGTGCCAGCTCACCAATCCGGACAGGGCCTGGAAACACCATATATTTT.

The chain has TRBV5-1 and TRBJ1-1; D ambiguous. Per germline, CDR1 SGHRS and CDR2 YFSETQ. The CDR3 runs 17 residues. V gave up 0 bases and J gave up 0 bases, with 15 bases separating them. The CDR3 coding sequence is TGCGCCAGCAGCTTGGCGATAGGGTGGAAAATGAACACTGAAGCTTTCTTT. Translating gives CASSLAIGWKMNTEAFF.

The chain employs TRBV18 and TRBJ2-2; D is undetermined. V was shortened by 2 bases and J by 1 base, with 5 bases between the two germline ends. The germline V gene has CDR1 KGHSH and CDR2 LQKENI. CDR3 length: 14 amino acids. Written as DNA, the CDR3 is TGTGCCAGCTCACCAAGGAGGAACACCGGGGAGCTGTTTTTT. Amino acid sequence: CASSPRRNTGELFF. Based on the CDR3 plus reference TRBV18 and TRBJ2-2, the full variable domain is NAGVMQNPRHLVRRRGQEARLRCSPMKGHSHVYWYRQLPEEGLKFMVYLQKENIIDESGMPKERFSAEFPKEGPSILRIQQVVRGDSAAYFCASSPRRNTGELFFGEGSRLTVL.

The chain employs TRBV7-6 and TRBJ2-2; D ambiguous. Trimming took 4 bases from V and 2 from J, leaving 5 bases between them. Germline V gene lookup returns CDR1 SGHVS and CDR2 FNYEAQ. The CDR3 sequence is 13 residues long. CDR3: CASSSLNTGELFF. The CDR3 nucleotides are TGTGCCAGCAGCTCACTCAACACCGGGGAGCTGTTTTTT.